These 24 T cell receptor beta chains share one sample of origin, sequenced in a study of somatic mutations in cytotoxic T cells in rheumatoid arthritis. This table comes from immunoSEQ multiplex PCR, and its TCRdb copy is limited to in-frame clones, with some not included. The profile shows 2,500 to 3,000 clones, about 68% of them singletons. Sequencing was performed on CD8+ T cells sorted from synovial fluid. The receptors shown here come from a woman between 18 and 30 years old with rheumatoid arthritis.

The chain recombines TRBV5-1 with TRBJ2-1; TRBD1 is a possible D gene (6 bases). V lost 0 bases and J 11 bases, leaving 15 bases between the germline ends. CDR3 length equals 14 residues. CDR1 SGHRS and CDR2 YFSETQ come from the germline V gene. The CDR3 DNA sequence: TGCGCCAGCAGCTTGGTCGGCGACAGGCCAAAGCAGTTCTTC. It yields the protein CASSLVGDRPKQFF.

The chain uses TRBV27 and TRBJ1-2, with a weak D call TRBD1 (5 bases). The V end lost 7 bases, the J end lost 5 bases, and 14 bases lay between the germline ends. The CDR3 has 13 residues. The germline gives CDR1 MNHEY, CDR2 SMNVEV (reference sequence). The CDR3 nucleotides read TGTGCCAGCACCGGCGGGGGGTCTTATGGCTACACCTTC. This translates into CASTGGGSYGYTF.

CDR3 sequence: CASSQDLRGGTYEQYF. The CDR3 DNA sequence: TGCGCCAGCAGCCAAGATTTGCGGGGGGGGACCTACGAGCAGTACTTC. The chain uses TRBV4-3 and TRBJ2-7; the match to TRBD2 covers 9 bases. The CDR3 extends over 16 amino acids. The germline V gene encodes CDR1 LGHNA and CDR2 YSLEER. V was pared by 0 bases and J by 2 bases, with 5 bases of the junction left unmatched.

The chain joins TRBV5-4 to TRBJ2-5; maybe TRBD2 (5 bases). With the DNA end fitting TRBJ2-7 better, the J assignment may be wrong. CDR1 is SGHNT and CDR2 is YYREEE in the germline V gene (reference sequence). This CDR3 contains 12 residues. In nucleotides, the CDR3 is TGTGCCAGCAGCTTCGGGGAACACGAGCAGTACTTC. As protein: CASSFGEHEQYF.

This clone was observed a single time. The rearrangement joins TRBV21-1 to TRBJ1-6. TRBV21-1 is flagged as a pseudogene. The CDR3 length is 18 residues. CDR3 in DNA: TGTGCCAGCAGCAACCAGCCAGCGGGCAGGCTGAATAATTCACCCCTCCACTTT. Translated: CASSNQPAGRLNNSPLHF.

The gene calls are TRBV28 and TRBJ2-1; weak D call: TRBD1 (6 bases). V lost 5 bases, J lost 1 base, and 12 bases lay in between. CDR1 and CDR2 from the germline V gene are MDHEN and SYDVKM. The CDR3 length is 15 residues. CDR3 amino acids: CASSTQGYSYNEQFF. The CDR3 nucleotides are TGTGCCAGCAGTACACAGGGATATTCCTACAATGAGCAGTTCTTC. The full variable domain, completed using reference TRBV28 and TRBJ2-1, is DVKVTQSSRYLVKRTGEKVFLECVQDMDHENMFWYRQDPGLGLRLIYFSYDVKMKEKGDIPEGYSVSREKKERFSLILESASTNQTSMYLCASSTQGYSYNEQFFGPGTRLTVL.

This sequence joins TRBV6-5 and TRBJ2-1; D is possibly TRBD1 (6 bases). CDR3 length: 16 amino acids. Trimming removed 2 bases at V and 0 bases at J, with 11 bases between. Germline CDR1 is MNHEY and CDR2 is SVGAGI. The CDR3 sequence: CASSYVGHFSYNEQFF. The DNA of the CDR3 is TGTGCCAGCAGTTACGTGGGACACTTCTCCTACAATGAGCAGTTCTTC.

This rearrangement joins TRBV19 to TRBJ2-5, with a weak D call TRBD1 (6 bases). The V end was cut by 4 bases, the J end by 5 bases, with 11 bases between. The germline V gene encodes CDR1 LNHDA and CDR2 SQIVND (reference sequence). This CDR3 region has 13 residues. CDR3 sequence reads: CASSKQGWETQYF. The CDR3 nucleotides are TGTGCCAGTAGTAAACAGGGTTGGGAGACCCAGTACTTC.

Notes on this clone: Other DNA variants within this sample encode the same CDR3. The genes are TRBV19 and TRBJ2-7; perhaps TRBD1 as D (6 bases). CDR1 is LNHDA, CDR2 SQIVND, per germline (reference sequence). The ends were cut back, 5 bases at V and 3 bases at J, with 11 bases in the middle. The CDR3 extends over 13 amino acids. In DNA form, the CDR3 reads TGTGCCAGTAGTCCAGGACAGAACTACGAGCAGTACTTC. Its protein product is CASSPGQNYEQYF.

The chain employs TRBV7-9 and TRBJ2-1; 7 positions match TRBD2. Germline-derived CDR1 and CDR2 are SEHNR and FQNEAQ (reference sequence). The CDR3 is made up of 17 amino acids. The J segment lost 0 bases and the V segment lost 4 bases, leaving 9 bases of the junction unmatched. DNA for the CDR3: TGTGCCAGCAGCTCCCCCGGGGGGACGAGCTCCTACAATGAGCAGTTCTTC. Its translation is CASSSPGGTSSYNEQFF.

To note about this clone: Relative to the germline gene, one junction end is altered; a read error may explain this. The V gene is TRBV5-1, the J gene TRBJ2-1; 8 positions agree with TRBD1. CDR3 length: 16 amino acids. CDR1 SGHRS and CDR2 YFSETQ come from the germline V gene. CDR3 sequence: CASSLEGGDRSRVMVF. The CDR3 coding sequence is TGCGCCAGCAGCCTGGAGGGTGGGGACAGGTCGAGGGTCATGGTCTTC.

The chain joins TRBV28 to TRBJ2-3, with D possibly matching TRBD2 (5 bases). CDR1 and CDR2 (germline): MDHEN, SYDVKM. The CDR3 length is 17 residues. The V end was cut by 1 base, the J end by 1 base, with 15 bases between. Here the CDR3 reads CASSLFTSIGGTDTQYF. Here the CDR3 DNA reads TGTGCCAGCAGTTTATTTACCTCGATCGGGGGCACAGATACGCAGTATTTT.

The V call is TRBV7-7, the J call TRBJ2-1; D is possibly TRBD2 (6 bases). The CDR3 sequence is 13 residues long. Germline V gives CDR1 SSHAT, CDR2 FNYEAQ (reference sequence). V lost 6 bases and J lost 10, with 16 bases in between. The CDR3 bases are TGTGCCAGCAGTCTAACTGGGGGGAGCGAGCAGTTCTTC. Translating it yields CASSLTGGSEQFF.

This clone was recorded once. J is TRBJ2-7 and V is TRBV19; 9 nucleotides agree with TRBD1. Germline V gene lookup returns CDR1 LNHDA and CDR2 SQIVND (reference sequence). V lost 11 bases and J lost 3; bases outside the gene matches: 11. This CDR3 has 14 amino acids. For the CDR3, the DNA is TGTGCCTCCAGTGAGGGACAGGGATTCTACGAGCAGTACTTC. Residues: CASSEGQGFYEQYF. The full variable domain, rest sourced from reference TRBV19 and TRBJ2-7, is DGGITQSPKYLFRKEGQNVTLSCEQNLNHDAMYWYRQDPGQGLRLIYYSQIVNDFQKGDIAEGYSVSREKKESFPLTVTSAQKNPTAFYLCASSEGQGFYEQYFGPGTRLTVT.

This clone was seen once. The genes are TRBV29-1 and TRBJ2-7, with 8 bases matching TRBD1. Germline assignment: CDR1 SQVTM and CDR2 ANQGSEA. The CDR3 is 16 residues long. J gave up 1 base and V 2 bases, and 10 bases lay outside the gene matches. The CDR3 here is CSVEKPDRVGSYEQYF. In DNA, the CDR3 is TGCAGCGTTGAAAAACCGGACAGGGTAGGGTCCTACGAGCAGTACTTC.

The chain employs TRBV7-2 and TRBJ2-7; 7 nucleotides line up with TRBD1. V lost 4 bases to trimming and J lost 5 bases; unmatched junction nucleotides: 5. CDR1 is SGHTA, CDR2 FQGNSA, per germline. There are 13 residues in the CDR3. Here the CDR3 reads CASSSTGIHEQYF. CDR3 in DNA: TGTGCCAGCAGCTCGACAGGGATCCACGAGCAGTACTTC.

This rearrangement joins TRBV7-9 to TRBJ2-5; TRBD1 matches 7 bases. CDR1 and CDR2 (germline): SEHNR, FQNEAQ (reference sequence). Trimming at V came to 4 bases and at J to 12 bases, leaving 14 bases not matched to a gene. This CDR3 is built from 14 residues. Here the CDR3 DNA reads TGTGCCAGCAGCTCTTACAGACCCAGGCAGGGGGAGTACTTC. This gives the protein CASSSYRPRQGEYF.

The chain carries TRBV7-2 and TRBJ1-2; D is unresolved. The V and J ends lost 5 bases and 3 bases respectively, with 13 bases between them. Germline V lookup: CDR1 SGHTA, CDR2 FQGNSA. The CDR3 contains 14 residues. CDR3 residues: CASSPRTGDYGYTF. CDR3 nucleotide sequence: TGTGCCAGCAGCCCGCGGACCGGGGACTATGGCTACACCTTC.

On this clone: A far larger clone is one base from this, pointing to a likely read error. The CDR3 coding sequence is TGCGCCAGCATCGTCACCACCGGGACAGAGCAGTTCTTC. Its translation is CASIVTTGTEQFF. V and J are TRBV5-1 and TRBJ2-1, with D possibly being TRBD1 (6 bases). CDR1 and CDR2 (germline): SGHRS, YFSETQ. This CDR3 region has 13 residues. The ends were cut back, 6 bases at V and 10 bases at J, with 17 bases in the middle.

The gene calls are TRBV4-2 and TRBJ2-5, with 10 bases matching TRBD2. J lost 4 bases, V lost 0 bases, and 5 bases had no gene match. Germline assignment: CDR1 LGHNA and CDR2 YNFKEQ. The length of the CDR3 is 16 residues. The CDR3 DNA reads as TGTGCCAGCAGCCAAGAGGCTAGCGGGGGCGCAGAGACCCAGTACTTC. It is translated as CASSQEASGGAETQYF.

The V call is TRBV10-1, the J call TRBJ2-7; the D is unclear. Germline V gene lookup returns CDR1 WNHNN and CDR2 SYGVQD (reference sequence). The length of the CDR3 is 13 residues. CDR3 amino acids: CVVSLLHFYEQYF. The DNA for the CDR3 is TGCGTCGTCTCACTCCTCCATTTCTACGAGCAGTACTTC.

V and J are TRBV11-2 and TRBJ2-5, with unresolved D. Trimming removed 6 bases from V and 5 bases from J, with 16 bases in between. Looked up from germline, CDR1 is SGHAT and CDR2 is FQNNGV. This CDR3 is 14 amino acids long. The CDR3 spells CASRESRGWETQYF. Here the CDR3 DNA reads TGTGCCAGCAGGGAATCCCGCGGTTGGGAGACCCAGTACTTC.

A few counts support this clone. J is TRBJ1-1 and V is TRBV9; 11 bases are a match to TRBD1. There are 16 residues in the CDR3. Germline V gene sequence: CDR1 SGDLS, CDR2 YYNGEE. The ends lost 0 bases at V and 5 bases at J; junction bases unmatched: 6. This CDR3 is CASSVEGTGGETEAFF. The CDR3 region has the DNA TGTGCCAGCAGCGTAGAGGGGACAGGGGGTGAGACTGAAGCTTTCTTT.

The V call is TRBV27, the J call TRBJ1-1; TRBD1 matches at 7 bases. V shed 1 base, J shed 3 bases, and the junction held 5 bases outside the gene matches. Germline assignment: CDR1 MNHEY and CDR2 SMNVEV (reference sequence). The CDR3 totals 15 residues. In DNA form, the CDR3 reads TGTGCCAGCAGTTTATTAGGGGGCTTGGACACTGAAGCTTTCTTT. Protein: CASSLLGGLDTEAFF.